The 23 T cell receptor beta chains in this list originate from one sample, sequenced in a study of blood T cell repertoires in COVID-19. The protocol was immunoSEQ multiplex PCR, while the TCRdb copy is restricted to in-frame clones and leaves out a portion. The table shows tens of thousands of clones, with more than 70% occurring only once. The specimen was peripheral blood. The receptor source for this set is a man over 45 with acute or convalescent COVID-19.

DNA for the CDR3: TGTGCCTGGAGGGGGCAGGGGATCGCTGGAAACACCATATATTTT. Translated: CAWRGQGIAGNTIYF. The V gene is TRBV30, the J gene TRBJ1-3, with a possible D match to TRBD1 (6 bases). The CDR3 contains 15 residues. V was clipped by 3 bases and J by 2 bases, with 14 bases between them. Germline-derived CDR1 and CDR2 are GTSNPN and SVGIG (reference sequence).

This chain joins TRBV19 and TRBJ2-3; TRBD1 agrees at 9 bases. Germline CDR1 and CDR2: LNHDA and SQIVND (reference sequence). Trimming cost V 5 bases and J 2 bases; bases outside gene matches: 8. This CDR3 contains 16 residues. The chain's CDR3 is CASSAPGQGFTDTQYF. The CDR3 DNA reads TGTGCCAGTAGTGCCCCGGGACAGGGATTCACAGATACGCAGTATTTT.

The chain employs TRBV7-2 and TRBJ2-1; TRBD2 aligns across 14 bases. The CDR3 extends over 15 amino acids. CDR1 and CDR2 (germline): SGHTA, FQGNSA. V lost 4 bases, J lost 12 bases, and 8 bases stayed unmatched. CDR3 sequence reads: CASSSGLAGGHGQFF. In DNA, the CDR3 is TGTGCCAGCAGCTCCGGACTAGCGGGGGGCCACGGGCAGTTCTTC.

The chain uses TRBV4-1 and TRBJ1-5; 8 bases are shared with TRBD1. CDR3 length: 15 amino acids. Unmatched junction bases numbered 1, after V lost 0 bases and J lost 3 bases. Germline V gene sequence: CDR1 MGHRA, CDR2 YSYEKL. CDR3 in amino acids: CASSQDRGPNQPQHF. The CDR3 region has the DNA TGCGCCAGCAGCCAAGACAGGGGGCCCAATCAGCCCCAGCATTTT.

The genes are TRBV12-3 or TRBV12-4 and TRBJ1-4; D not resolved. The CDR3 is 13 residues long. The V end lost 3 bases, the J end lost 6 bases, and 8 bases lay between the germline ends. Here the CDR3 DNA reads TGTGCCAGCAGTTTTATCCAGGATGAAAAACTGTTTTTT. It is translated as CASSFIQDEKLFF.

The chain recombines TRBV4-3 with TRBJ2-2; maybe TRBD2 (5 bases). The CDR3 spans 13 residues. Germline assignment: CDR1 LGHNA and CDR2 YSLEER. V dropped 0 bases and J dropped 7 bases, with 6 bases sitting between them. The chain's CDR3 is CASSQDGNGELFF. The CDR3 bases are TGCGCCAGCAGCCAAGACGGGAACGGGGAGCTGTTTTTT.

V and J are TRBV7-2 and TRBJ2-7; maybe TRBD2 (6 bases). V was pared by 3 bases and J by 2 bases, with 11 bases between. The length of the CDR3 is 14 residues. The germline V gene has CDR1 SGHTA and CDR2 FQGNSA. The CDR3: CASSFGGVTYEQYV. CDR3 DNA: TGTGCCAGCAGCTTTGGCGGGGTGACCTACGAGCAGTACGTC.

The gene calls are TRBV7-8 and TRBJ1-2; TRBD1 agrees at 10 bases. The V segment lost 4 bases and the J segment 5 bases; nucleotides outside the gene matches: 4. CDR1 and CDR2 (germline): SGHVS, FQNEAQ. CDR3 length equals 14 residues. The CDR3 loop reads CASSSTGGRYGYTF. In DNA, the CDR3 is TGTGCCAGCAGCTCGACAGGGGGCAGATATGGCTACACCTTC.

The V gene is TRBV5-1, the J gene TRBJ2-7, with D hard to call. Germline lookup yields CDR1 SGHRS and CDR2 YFSETQ. This CDR3 contains 14 residues. The V and J ends lost 0 bases and 0 bases respectively, with 7 bases between them. The DNA for the CDR3 is TGCGCCAGCAGCTTGGCGGAGAGCTCCTACGAGCAGTACTTC. Translated, it gives CASSLAESSYEQYF.

The chain has TRBV9 and TRBJ2-3; TRBD2 aligns across 10 bases. V lost 2 bases to trimming and J lost 2 bases; unmatched junction nucleotides: 5. The CDR3 is made up of 16 amino acids. CDR1 is SGDLS, CDR2 YYNGEE, per germline. CDR3 sequence reads: CASSVDGLAVTDTQYF. Written as DNA, the CDR3 is TGTGCCAGCAGCGTGGACGGACTAGCGGTCACAGATACGCAGTATTTT.

The genes are TRBV5-1 and TRBJ2-3; D uncertain. V was clipped by 4 bases and J by 1 base, with 16 bases between them. The length of the CDR3 is 16 residues. From germline, CDR1 is SGHRS and CDR2 YFSETQ. The CDR3 region is CASSPLTGGGTDTQYF. For the CDR3, the DNA is TGCGCCAGCAGCCCTTTGACCGGCGGTGGCACAGATACGCAGTATTTT.

V usage is TRBV3-1 (or the pseudogene TRBV3-2) and J usage is TRBJ2-3; TRBD1 is a possible D gene (6 bases). This CDR3 contains 15 residues. Germline CDR1 LGHDT, CDR2 YNNKEL (reference sequence). V was trimmed by 3 bases and J by 3 bases, leaving 13 bases between them. CDR3 region: CASSHLGGTTDTQYF. The CDR3 nucleotides read TGTGCCAGCAGCCACCTAGGGGGAACGACAGATACGCAGTATTTT.

This chain uses TRBV5-1 with TRBJ2-3, with a possible D match to TRBD1 (6 bases). The germline gives CDR1 SGHRS, CDR2 YFSETQ. Trimming pared 5 bases from V and 2 bases from J, leaving 15 bases between. The CDR3 has 15 residues. CDR3 residues: CASRYRQAYTDTQYF. The CDR3 bases are TGCGCCAGCAGATATAGACAGGCCTACACAGATACGCAGTATTTT.

V usage is TRBV6-5 and J usage is TRBJ1-2; D might be TRBD1 (6 bases). Trimming cost V 4 bases and J 4 bases, with 19 bases left between them. The CDR3 has 16 residues. Germline V gives CDR1 MNHEY, CDR2 SVGAGI. CDR3 bases: TGTGCCAGCAGTTTGGACGCGAGGGGGAGGGTCTATGGCTACACCTTC. Amino acid sequence: CASSLDARGRVYGYTF.

V and J are TRBV5-1 and TRBJ2-2; the match to TRBD1 covers 9 bases. The length of the CDR3 is 14 residues. J was trimmed by 3 bases and V by 4 bases; bases with no gene match: 1. CDR1 is SGHRS and CDR2 is YFSETQ in the germline V gene. The CDR3 coding sequence is TGCGCCAGCAGCAGGACAGGGGACACCGGGGAGCTGTTTTTT. It yields the protein CASSRTGDTGELFF.

V usage is TRBV6-6 and J usage is TRBJ2-7; tentatively, D is TRBD2 (5 bases). This CDR3 has 15 amino acids. The V end was cut by 6 bases, the J end by 4 bases, with 19 bases between. In germline, CDR1 is MNHNY, CDR2 SVGAGI (reference sequence). CDR3 loop: CASSPSLAREYEQYV. CDR3 bases: TGTGCCAGCAGCCCTTCTCTCGCCCGGGAATACGAGCAGTACGTC.

The gene calls are TRBV4-1 and TRBJ1-4; D gene uncertain. The CDR3 is 15 amino acids. Germline V lookup: CDR1 MGHRA, CDR2 YSYEKL. The V end was cut by 0 bases, the J end by 8 bases, with 13 bases between. The CDR3 loop is CASSQENSHPEKLFF. The CDR3 bases are TGCGCCAGCAGCCAAGAAAACAGCCACCCGGAAAAACTGTTTTTT.

The J gene is TRBJ1-6, the V gene TRBV12-2; the D call of TRBD1 is as the table states it, not checked on the DNA. TRBV12-2 is labeled a pseudogene. This CDR3 has 16 residues. DNA for the CDR3: TGTGCAAGTCGCATAACCAGGGGGCTAAGGGAGTCACCCCTCCACTTT. Protein product: CASRITRGLRESPLHF.

The chain recombines TRBV4-3 with TRBJ1-2; 7 bases line up with TRBD1. V was clipped by 1 base and J by 8 bases; unmatched bases: 7. Germline V gene lookup returns CDR1 LGHNA and CDR2 YSLEER. The CDR3 covers 14 residues. The CDR3 bases are TGCGCCAGCAGCCAAGCCTCACAGGGGTTAGGCTACACCTTC. Its protein is CASSQASQGLGYTF.

The chain carries TRBV2 and TRBJ2-1, with 9 bases aligning to TRBD1. The J segment lost 8 bases and the V segment lost 5 bases, leaving 10 bases of the junction unmatched. Germline V gene sequence: CDR1 SNHLY, CDR2 FYNNEI. CDR3 length: 15 residues. CDR3 coding DNA: TGTGCCAGCAGTCCCCTCACTACAGGGGGCCATGAGCAGTTCTTC. Its translation: CASSPLTTGGHEQFF.

The V gene is TRBV3-1 (or the pseudogene TRBV3-2), the J gene TRBJ2-3; 9 bases fit TRBD2. The CDR3 spans 14 residues. V lost 6 bases to trimming and J lost 4 bases; unmatched junction nucleotides: 5. The germline CDR1 and CDR2 sequences are LGHDT and YNNKEL (reference sequence). The DNA of the CDR3 is TGTGCCAGCAGTCTTCTAGCGGGATCAGATACGCAGTATTTT. Translated: CASSLLAGSDTQYF.

The chain links TRBV19 to TRBJ2-2, with TRBD1 matching over 7 bases. The CDR3 is 18 residues long. CDR1 is LNHDA and CDR2 is SQIVND in the germline V gene (reference sequence). Unmatched junction bases numbered 13, after V lost 4 bases and J lost 2 bases. This CDR3 is CASSTLAWTGANTGELFF. The CDR3 DNA is TGTGCCAGTAGTACCCTCGCCTGGACAGGCGCTAACACCGGGGAGCTGTTTTTT.

The chain combines TRBV7-3 with TRBJ2-5, with 12 bases lining up with TRBD2. The germline V gene encodes CDR1 SGHTA and CDR2 FQGTGA. CDR3 length equals 14 residues. Trimming removed 5 bases from V and 3 bases from J; junction bases left unmatched: 1. CDR3: CASSPSGREETQYF. CDR3 nucleotide sequence: TGTGCCAGCAGCCCTAGCGGGAGGGAAGAGACCCAGTACTTC.